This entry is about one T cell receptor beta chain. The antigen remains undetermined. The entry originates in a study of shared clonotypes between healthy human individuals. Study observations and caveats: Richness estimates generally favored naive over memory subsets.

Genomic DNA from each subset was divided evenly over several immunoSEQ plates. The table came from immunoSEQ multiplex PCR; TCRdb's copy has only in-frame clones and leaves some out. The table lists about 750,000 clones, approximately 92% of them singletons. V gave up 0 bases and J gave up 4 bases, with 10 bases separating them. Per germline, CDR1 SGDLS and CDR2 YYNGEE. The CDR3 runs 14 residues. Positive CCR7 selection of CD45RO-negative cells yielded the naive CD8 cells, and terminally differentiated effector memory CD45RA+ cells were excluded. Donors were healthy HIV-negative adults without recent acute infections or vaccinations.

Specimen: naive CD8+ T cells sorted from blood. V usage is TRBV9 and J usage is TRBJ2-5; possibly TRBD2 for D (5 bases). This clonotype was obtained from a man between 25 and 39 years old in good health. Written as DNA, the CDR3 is TGTGCCAGCAGCGTAGGATCGGGGTTAGAGACCCAGTACTTC. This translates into CASSVGSGLETQYF.